Listed here are 2 T cell receptor beta chains from one sample, sequenced in a study of blood T cell repertoires in COVID-19 (TCRdb year 2020). Receptor amplification or capture employed the immunoSEQ multiplex PCR assay. TCRdb limited this immuneACCESS table to in-frame rearrangements with V and J called. A share of clones is missing; checked studies link under half to unresolved V genes, and the rest is unexplained. The sample includes roughly 260,000 clones, with roughly 87% observed a single time. Around 2.6% of the sample goes to the ten largest clones. The material sequenced was PBMCs or T cells enriched from blood (not recorded which). The receptors stem from a woman in her 30s with acute COVID-19.

This chain connects TRBV19 to TRBJ1-2; no definite D call. Germline V CDR1 and CDR2: LNHDA, SQIVND (reference sequence). V lost 1 base, J lost 1 base, and 4 bases lay in between. This CDR3 is built from 13 residues. The CDR3 spells CASSIASNYGYTF. CDR3 sequence (DNA): TGTGCCAGTAGTATAGCGAGTAACTATGGCTACACCTTC.

V gene TRBV12-5 combines with J gene TRBJ1-3; no definite D call. V gave up 6 bases and J gave up 0 bases, with 9 bases separating them. The germline V gene encodes CDR1 LGHNT and CDR2 FRNRAP. This CDR3 has 14 amino acids. In DNA, the CDR3 is TGTGCTAGTGGACTTGACACCTCTGGAAACACCATATATTTT. Amino acids: CASGLDTSGNTIYF.